One sample yielded the 21 T cell receptor beta chains listed below, sequenced in a study of T cell changes during pregnancy in multiple sclerosis. Data came from immunoSEQ multiplex PCR; TCRdb stores just in-frame clones and leaves some out. The data show around 70,000 clones, roughly 92% seen once. This specimen was peripheral blood, taken in the second trimester of pregnancy. The receptors originated from a female donor in good health, enrolled as a control in a pregnancy study.

This chain links TRBV28 with TRBJ1-3, with 7 bases lining up with TRBD1. CDR1 and CDR2 from the germline V gene are MDHEN and SYDVKM. The CDR3 loop spans 15 amino acids. The junction had 8 bases not matched to a gene; V was cut back by 5 bases and J by 4 bases. The CDR3 DNA sequence: TGTGCCAGCAGTCCTCCGCAGGGGGGAGGAAACACCATATATTTT. Its translation is CASSPPQGGGNTIYF.

The rearrangement joins TRBV25-1 to TRBJ2-2, with D perhaps TRBD1 (6 bases). V gave up 8 bases and J gave up 6 bases, with 7 bases separating them. The CDR3 has 11 residues. Germline V gene data show CDR1 as MGHDK and CDR2 as SYGVNS. DNA of the CDR3: TGTGCCAGCGCAGGGGCCGGGGAGCTGTTTTTT. Its translation: CASAGAGELFF.

The V gene is TRBV7-3, the J gene TRBJ2-5; D unclear. Germline CDR1 SGHTA, CDR2 FQGTGA. The CDR3 spans 13 residues. Trimming stripped 0 bases from V and 2 bases from J, with 4 bases between. The CDR3 bases are TGTGCCAGCAGCTTAACGTATCAAGAGACCCAGTACTTC. Its translation is CASSLTYQETQYF.

The genes are TRBV18 and TRBJ2-5, with D perhaps TRBD2 (5 bases). The ends were cut back, 2 bases at V and 4 bases at J, with 5 bases in the middle. The CDR3 covers 12 residues. Germline lookup yields CDR1 KGHSH and CDR2 LQKENI. CDR3 amino acids: CASSPEGETQYF. The DNA of the CDR3 is TGTGCCAGCTCACCAGAGGGAGAGACCCAGTACTTC.

The V and J genes are TRBV19 and TRBJ1-1, with 7 bases matching TRBD1. J lost 10 bases, V lost 4 bases, and 9 bases had no gene match. Per germline, CDR1 LNHDA and CDR2 SQIVND (reference sequence). CDR3 size: 13 residues. CDR3 sequence: CASSTTGSGRAFF. The CDR3 region has the DNA TGTGCCAGTAGTACGACAGGGTCCGGGAGAGCTTTCTTT.

The chain employs TRBV28 and TRBJ1-2; unclear D gene. V lost 3 bases and J 6 bases, leaving 11 bases between the germline ends. CDR1 MDHEN and CDR2 SYDVKM come from the germline V gene. This CDR3 contains 13 residues. CDR3 region: CASSLVAQDGYTF. In DNA, the CDR3 is TGTGCCAGCAGTTTGGTGGCGCAGGATGGCTACACCTTC.

V and J are TRBV19 and TRBJ1-1; 7 nucleotides line up with TRBD1. This CDR3 region has 15 residues. J was trimmed by 4 bases and V by 4 bases; bases with no gene match: 9. Looked up from germline, CDR1 is LNHDA and CDR2 is SQIVND (reference sequence). The chain's CDR3 is CASSTTEDRVTEAFF. As DNA, the CDR3 is TGTGCCAGTAGTACCACCGAAGACAGGGTCACTGAAGCTTTCTTT.

The chain carries TRBV5-6 and TRBJ1-1; 9 bases fit TRBD1. The V segment lost 4 bases and the J segment 6 bases; nucleotides outside the gene matches: 4. Germline V gives CDR1 SGHDT, CDR2 YYEEEE. The CDR3 spans 13 residues. The CDR3 region is CASSPGTGPEAFF. CDR3 DNA sequence: TGTGCCAGCAGCCCGGGGACAGGGCCTGAAGCTTTCTTT.

The genes are TRBV25-1 and TRBJ1-4; 8 bases align to TRBD1. The junction had 6 bases not matched to a gene; V was cut back by 5 bases and J by 7 bases. Germline V gene sequence: CDR1 MGHDK, CDR2 SYGVNS. There are 14 residues in the CDR3. The CDR3 sequence: CASSRTGSGEKLFF. DNA of the CDR3: TGTGCCAGCAGTAGGACAGGGAGTGGTGAAAAACTGTTTTTT.

The V gene is TRBV5-8, the J gene TRBJ1-4; possibly TRBD1 for D (6 bases). Trimming took off 1 base at V and 2 bases at J, with 9 bases between the two ends. There are 15 residues in the CDR3. CDR1 is SGHTS and CDR2 is YDEGEE in the germline V gene. The CDR3 protein is CASSLSGATNEKLFF. CDR3 DNA: TGTGCCAGCAGCTTGTCAGGGGCGACTAATGAAAAACTGTTTTTT.

The chain recombines TRBV28 with TRBJ2-7, with a tentative D call TRBD1 (5 bases). There are 14 residues in the CDR3. CDR1 and CDR2 (germline): MDHEN, SYDVKM. V was clipped by 10 bases and J by 2 bases, with 18 bases between them. CDR3: CATIYPGLTYEQYF. In nucleotides, the CDR3 is TGTGCCACAATCTACCCAGGGTTGACCTACGAGCAGTACTTC.

The V and J genes are TRBV30 and TRBJ2-7, with 9 bases matching TRBD2. The CDR3 totals 15 residues. The germline gives CDR1 GTSNPN, CDR2 SVGIG (reference sequence). V was clipped by 3 bases and J by 6 bases; unmatched bases: 12. CDR3 residues: CAWRGASGDPREQYF. The DNA of the CDR3 is TGTGCCTGGAGGGGGGCTAGCGGGGATCCACGCGAGCAGTACTTC. The full variable domain, in which reference TRBV30 and TRBJ2-7 provide the parts outside the CDR3, is SQTIHQWPATLVQPVGSPLSLECTVEGTSNPNLYWYRQAAGRGLQLLFYSVGIGQISSEVPQNLSASRPQDRQFILSSKKLLLSDSGFYLCAWRGASGDPREQYFGPGTRLTVT.

The rearrangement links TRBV19 to TRBJ2-1; D is possibly TRBD1 (8 bases). The length of the CDR3 is 13 residues. V gave up 2 bases and J gave up 9 bases, with 11 bases separating them. Germline loops: CDR1 LNHDA, CDR2 SQIVND (reference sequence). CDR3 DNA: TGTGCCAGTAGTATAAACAGGGGGGGTGAGCAGTTCTTC. Protein sequence: CASSINRGGEQFF.

This sequence joins TRBV4-3 and TRBJ1-5; TRBD1 aligns across 11 bases. The V and J ends lost 3 bases and 4 bases, in that order; junction bases with no gene match: 8. The CDR3 is 17 residues long. Looked up from germline, CDR1 is LGHNA and CDR2 is YSLEER. This CDR3 reads CASSQGLGTGGNQPQHF. The CDR3 DNA sequence: TGCGCCAGCAGCCAGGGCCTCGGGACAGGGGGAAATCAGCCCCAGCATTTT.

Only one count was recorded for this clone. The chain links TRBV7-8 to TRBJ2-1; the D is unclear. Germline V CDR1 and CDR2: SGHVS, FQNEAQ. This CDR3 comprises 14 residues. V was shortened by 7 bases and J by 0 bases, with 10 bases between the two germline ends. The CDR3 protein is CASKEKSSYNEQFF. The CDR3, as DNA: TGTGCCAGCAAAGAAAAGAGCTCCTACAATGAGCAGTTCTTC.

V usage is TRBV7-2 and J usage is TRBJ2-3, with 8 bases matching TRBD2. The trim removed 2 bases at V and 4 bases at J, leaving 5 bases unmatched. The CDR3 has 15 amino acids. CDR1 SGHTA and CDR2 FQGNSA come from the germline V gene. The CDR3 coding sequence is TGTGCCAGCAGCTTAACGGGGGGGCCGGCAGATACGCAGTATTTT. This translates into CASSLTGGPADTQYF.

In this sample, this clone turned up a few times. The V and J genes are TRBV10-3 and TRBJ1-1, with D possibly TRBD1 on 5 matching bases. This CDR3 has 12 amino acids. V dropped 6 bases and J dropped 1 base, with 6 bases sitting between them. Germline-derived CDR1 and CDR2 are ENHRY and SYGVKD. This chain's CDR3 is CAIRDTNTEAFF. CDR3 DNA sequence: TGTGCCATCAGGGACACGAACACTGAAGCTTTCTTT.

The chain has TRBV6-5 and TRBJ1-4; perhaps TRBD1 as D (5 bases). The CDR3 is made up of 14 amino acids. Germline CDR1 reads MNHEY; CDR2 reads SVGAGI. V lost 7 bases and J lost 8, with 17 bases in between. This CDR3 reads CASKSIRVQEKLFF. The CDR3 coding sequence is TGTGCCAGCAAATCCATCAGGGTTCAGGAAAAACTGTTTTTT.

The chain has TRBV30 and TRBJ1-5; 11 bases match TRBD1. Germline CDR1 reads GTSNPN; CDR2 reads SVGIG (reference sequence). Trimming removed 8 bases from V and 6 bases from J; junction bases left unmatched: 6. The CDR3 covers 13 residues. The CDR3 sequence: CALGTGGSQPQHF. The CDR3 DNA is TGTGCCCTCGGGACAGGGGGGTCTCAGCCCCAGCATTTT.

This chain connects TRBV5-1 to TRBJ2-3; 12 bases fit TRBD1. Germline CDR1 and CDR2: SGHRS and YFSETQ. The length of the CDR3 is 16 residues. The junction had 7 bases not matched to a gene; V was cut back by 4 bases and J by 4 bases. The CDR3 nucleotides read TGCGCCAGCAGCGACCAGGGACAGGGGGCTTCAGATACGCAGTATTTT. Translation: CASSDQGQGASDTQYF.

V usage is TRBV9 and J usage is TRBJ2-3; a possible D gene is TRBD2 (6 bases). Germline V gene data show CDR1 as SGDLS and CDR2 as YYNGEE. Trimming pared 0 bases from V and 2 bases from J, leaving 22 bases between. There are 19 residues in the CDR3. The CDR3 coding sequence is TGTGCCAGCAGCGTAGCAGGTCTAGCGCATTTACAGTACACAGATACGCAGTATTTT. Residues: CASSVAGLAHLQYTDTQYF.